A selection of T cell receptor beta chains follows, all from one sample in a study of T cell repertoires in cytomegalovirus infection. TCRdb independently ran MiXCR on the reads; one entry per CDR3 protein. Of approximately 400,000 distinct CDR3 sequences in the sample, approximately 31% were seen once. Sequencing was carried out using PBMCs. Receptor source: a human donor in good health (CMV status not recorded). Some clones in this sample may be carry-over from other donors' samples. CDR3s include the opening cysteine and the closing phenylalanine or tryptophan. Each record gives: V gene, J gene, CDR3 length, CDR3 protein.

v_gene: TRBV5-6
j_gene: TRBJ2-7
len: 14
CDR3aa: CASSFGGHPYEQYF

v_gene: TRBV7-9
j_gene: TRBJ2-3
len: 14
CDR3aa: CASSLELDPITQYF

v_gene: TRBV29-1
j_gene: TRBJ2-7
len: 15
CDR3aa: CSVAPSGGPIYEQYF

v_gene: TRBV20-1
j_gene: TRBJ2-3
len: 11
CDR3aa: CSALVTDTQYF

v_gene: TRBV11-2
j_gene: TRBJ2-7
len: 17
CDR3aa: CASSRRDRALHPYEQYF

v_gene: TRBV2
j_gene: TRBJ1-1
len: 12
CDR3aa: CASSVGLTEAFF

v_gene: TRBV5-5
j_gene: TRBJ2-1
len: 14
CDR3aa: CASSFLGSYNEQFF

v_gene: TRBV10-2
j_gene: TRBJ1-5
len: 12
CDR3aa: CASQDPNQPQHF

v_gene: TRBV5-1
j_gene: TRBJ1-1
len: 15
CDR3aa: CASSFDGRLNTEAFF

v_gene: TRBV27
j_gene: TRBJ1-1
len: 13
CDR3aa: CASRTGVKTEAFF

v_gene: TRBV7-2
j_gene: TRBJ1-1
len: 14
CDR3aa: CASSRKTGDTEAFF

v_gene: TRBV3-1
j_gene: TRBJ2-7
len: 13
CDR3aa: CASSQTGIPEQYF

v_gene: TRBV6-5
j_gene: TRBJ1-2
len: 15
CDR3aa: CASSPGQGRDYGYTF

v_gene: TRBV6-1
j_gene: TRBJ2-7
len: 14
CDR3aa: CASIGGFPHYEQYF

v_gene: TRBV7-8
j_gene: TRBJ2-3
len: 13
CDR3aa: CASSLAVARLQYF

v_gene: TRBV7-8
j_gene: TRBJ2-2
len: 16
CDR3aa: CASSLGDRIGSGELFF

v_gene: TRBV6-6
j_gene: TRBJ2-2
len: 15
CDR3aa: CASRSLAGGPGELFF

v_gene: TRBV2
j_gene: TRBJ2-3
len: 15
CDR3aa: CASSAWDSSTDTQYF

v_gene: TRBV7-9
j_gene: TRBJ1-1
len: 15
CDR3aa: CASSPDRDLNTEAFF

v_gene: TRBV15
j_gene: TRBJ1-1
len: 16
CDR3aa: CATSRVGDRVMLEAFF

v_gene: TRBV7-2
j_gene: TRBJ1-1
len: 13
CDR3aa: CASSPYMNTEAFF

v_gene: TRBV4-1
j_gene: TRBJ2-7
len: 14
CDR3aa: CASSQVEGIYEQYF

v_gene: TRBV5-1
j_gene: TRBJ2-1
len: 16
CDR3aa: CASSLNDQRGGNEQFF

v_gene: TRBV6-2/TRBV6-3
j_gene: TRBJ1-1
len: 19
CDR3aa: CASSYSLARGQRTNTEAFF

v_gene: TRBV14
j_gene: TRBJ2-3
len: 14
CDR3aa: CASSKDRYTDTQYF

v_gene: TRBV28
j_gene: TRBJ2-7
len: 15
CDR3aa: CASSPGRAAPYEQYF

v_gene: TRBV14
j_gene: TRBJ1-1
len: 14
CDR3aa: CTSSQVLQATEAFF

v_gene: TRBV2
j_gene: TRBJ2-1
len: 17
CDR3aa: CASSGLLERGVYNEQFF

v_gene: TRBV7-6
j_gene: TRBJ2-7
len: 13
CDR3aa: CASSLGGSGEQYF

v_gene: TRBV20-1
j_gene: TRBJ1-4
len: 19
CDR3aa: CSARDGVRDTTLTNEKLFF

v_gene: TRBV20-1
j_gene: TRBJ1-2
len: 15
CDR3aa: CSARDTRFYGGGYTF

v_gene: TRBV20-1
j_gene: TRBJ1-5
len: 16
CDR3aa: CSARDSTGQGVQPQLF

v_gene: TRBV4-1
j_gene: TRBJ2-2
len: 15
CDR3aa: CASTNLGQGAGELFF

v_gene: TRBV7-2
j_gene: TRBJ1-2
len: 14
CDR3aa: CASSLSHSAGSYTF

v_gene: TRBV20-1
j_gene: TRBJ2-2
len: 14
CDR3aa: CSASGQTNTGELFF

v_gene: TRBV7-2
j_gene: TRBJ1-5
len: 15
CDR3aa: CASSQDNLSNQPQHF

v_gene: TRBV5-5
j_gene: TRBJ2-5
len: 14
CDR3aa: CASSMGLAGETQYF

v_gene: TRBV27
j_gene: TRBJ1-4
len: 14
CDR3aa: CASSLQGANEKLFF

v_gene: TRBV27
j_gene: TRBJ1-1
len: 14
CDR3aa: CASSDGTRNTEAFF

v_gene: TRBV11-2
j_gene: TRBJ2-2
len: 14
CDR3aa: CASLRDRGTGELFF

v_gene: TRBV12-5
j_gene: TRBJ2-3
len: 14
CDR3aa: CASGPDRNTDTQYF

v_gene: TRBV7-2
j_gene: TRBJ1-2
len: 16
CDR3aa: CASSSLQGQGTNGYTF

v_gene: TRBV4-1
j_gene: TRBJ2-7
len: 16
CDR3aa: CASSQVTTSGPYEQYF

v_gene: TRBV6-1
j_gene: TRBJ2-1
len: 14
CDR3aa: CASSVPGSYHEQFF

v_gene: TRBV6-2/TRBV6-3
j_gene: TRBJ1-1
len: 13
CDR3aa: CASSVGWTTEAFF

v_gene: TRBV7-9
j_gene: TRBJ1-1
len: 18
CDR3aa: CASSLVEGDRGSNTEAFF

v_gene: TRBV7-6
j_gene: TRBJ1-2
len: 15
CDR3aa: CASSLGPGTLYGYTF

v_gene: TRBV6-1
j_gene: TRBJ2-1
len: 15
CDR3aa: CASSEASRSYNEQFF

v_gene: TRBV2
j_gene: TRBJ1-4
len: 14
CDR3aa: CASSTGEGWEKLFF

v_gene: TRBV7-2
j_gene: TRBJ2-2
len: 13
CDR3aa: CASSQTFSGELFF

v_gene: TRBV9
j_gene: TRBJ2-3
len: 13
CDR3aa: CASKDINTDTQYF

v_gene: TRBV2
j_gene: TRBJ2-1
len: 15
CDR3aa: CASSTPGQGASEQFF

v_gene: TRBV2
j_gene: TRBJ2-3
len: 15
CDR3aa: CASSGPRGNTDTQYF